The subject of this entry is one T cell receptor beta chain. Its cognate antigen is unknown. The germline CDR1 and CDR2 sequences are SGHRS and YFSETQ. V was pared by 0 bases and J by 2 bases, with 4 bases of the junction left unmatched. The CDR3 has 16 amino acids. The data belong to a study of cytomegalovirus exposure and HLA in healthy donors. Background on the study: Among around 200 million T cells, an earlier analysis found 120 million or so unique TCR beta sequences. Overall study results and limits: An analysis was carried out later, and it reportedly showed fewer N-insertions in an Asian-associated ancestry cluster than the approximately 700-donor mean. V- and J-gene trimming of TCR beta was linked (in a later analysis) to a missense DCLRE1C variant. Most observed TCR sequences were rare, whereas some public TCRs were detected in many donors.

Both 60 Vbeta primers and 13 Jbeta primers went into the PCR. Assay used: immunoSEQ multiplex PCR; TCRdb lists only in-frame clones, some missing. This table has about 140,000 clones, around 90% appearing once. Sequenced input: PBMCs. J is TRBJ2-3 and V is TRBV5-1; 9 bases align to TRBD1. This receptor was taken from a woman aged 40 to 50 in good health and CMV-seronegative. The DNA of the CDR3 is TGCGCCAGCAGCTTGGTGACAGGGGGGCCCACAGATACGCAGTATTTT. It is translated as CASSLVTGGPTDTQYF.